This T cell receptor (beta chain) stems from a study of patients and donors after allogeneic stem cell transplantation. This clonotype occurred once. TCRdb independently ran MiXCR on the RT-PCR reads; one entry per CDR3 protein. The sample consists of more than 850,000 distinct CDR3 sequences, about 20% of them appearing once. The V gene lost 5 bases and the J gene lost 2 bases, with 15 bases spanning the gap. The CDR3 covers 15 residues. Germline loops: CDR1 SEHNR, CDR2 FQNEAQ (reference sequence). The sequencing sample was made of blood, either unsorted or a sorted T cell fraction (not recorded which). This rearrangement joins TRBV7-9 to TRBJ2-5, with D possibly being TRBD1 (6 bases). The source is a human donor who was either an allogeneic HSCT recipient or a stem cell or donor lymphocyte infusion donor (not recorded which). It is not recorded whose cells these are; they may come from a transplant donor. Here the CDR3 reads CASSPPGTKQETQYF. The CDR3 bases are TGTGCCAGCAGCCCCCCTGGGACAAAACAAGAGACCCAGTACTTC.